Below are 30 T cell receptor beta chains sequenced from a single sample in a study of CD8 T cells in ankylosing spondylitis. Broader study findings: Seemingly characteristic of ankylosing spondylitis blood was a TCR beta motif consisting of several highly homologous variants.

Each CDR3 protein is one row after TCRdb ran MiXCR on the 5' RACE reads. The sample has some 800,000 distinct CDR3 sequences; about an eighth are singletons. Their cognate antigens are unknown. Sequenced material: blood, either unsorted or a sorted T cell fraction (not recorded which). These TCRs come from a male donor with ankylosing spondylitis.

The rearrangement links TRBV5-1 to TRBJ1-1; tentatively, D is TRBD1 (5 bases). The CDR3 loop spans 16 amino acids. Germline V gene lookup returns CDR1 SGHRS and CDR2 YFSETQ. Trimming cost V 4 bases and J 2 bases, with 18 bases left between them. In DNA, the CDR3 is TGCGCCAGCAGCCTGGGGCGCGATTTTAGTAACACTGAAGCTTTCTTT. As protein: CASSLGRDFSNTEAFF.

The rearrangement links TRBV20-1 to TRBJ1-6; D is unresolved. CDR1 and CDR2 from the germline V gene are DFQATT and SNEGSKA (reference sequence). The CDR3 consists of 11 residues. The V end lost 6 bases, the J end lost 14 bases, and 14 bases lay between the germline ends. This CDR3 reads CSAAQGPALHF. For the CDR3, the DNA is TGCAGTGCCGCCCAAGGGCCGGCCCTCCACTTT.

This chain joins TRBV5-1 and TRBJ2-2; D ambiguous. Looked up from germline, CDR1 is SGHRS and CDR2 is YFSETQ. This CDR3 has 14 amino acids. V lost 4 bases and J lost 6, with 13 bases in between. CDR3: CASSTPTVAGELFF. CDR3 nucleotide sequence: TGCGCCAGCAGCACCCCTACAGTAGCCGGGGAGCTGTTTTTT.

The chain carries TRBV20-1 and TRBJ1-1; D gene ambiguous. The CDR3 extends over 12 amino acids. CDR1 is DFQATT, CDR2 SNEGSKA, per germline (reference sequence). Trimming cost V 5 bases and J 6 bases, with 13 bases left between them. CDR3 DNA sequence: TGCAGTGCTCCGCGGGGATTCGCTGAAGCTTTCTTT. Translation: CSAPRGFAEAFF.

The chain is built from TRBV20-1 and TRBJ2-1, with D perhaps given as TRBD1 or TRBD2 (5 bases each). Deletions cut 4 bases from V and 3 bases from J, with 19 bases between. Germline CDR1 DFQATT, CDR2 SNEGSKA (reference sequence). There are 16 residues in the CDR3. CDR3 DNA sequence: TGCAGTGCTACCCCGCTGAATCGGGGCAACTACAATGAGCAGTTCTTC. Translating it yields CSATPLNRGNYNEQFF.

The chain joins TRBV12-5 to TRBJ2-7; unclear D gene. This CDR3 comprises 12 residues. Per germline, CDR1 LGHNT and CDR2 FRNRAP. Trimming removed 6 bases at V and 2 bases at J, with 8 bases between. CDR3 coding DNA: TGTGCTAGTGGACCCCCCACCTACGAGCAGTACTTC. Amino acid sequence: CASGPPTYEQYF.

This clonotype has just a few counts. J is TRBJ2-2 and V is TRBV5-1; D gene ambiguous. Germline V gene lookup returns CDR1 SGHRS and CDR2 YFSETQ. The CDR3 sequence is 15 residues long. Trimming pared 1 base from V and 3 bases from J, leaving 10 bases between. The CDR3 nucleotides read TGCGCCAGCAGCTTGATAAGTATACACACCGGGGAGCTGTTTTTT. This codes for CASSLISIHTGELFF.

This rearrangement joins TRBV15 to TRBJ2-5, with D unclear. The CDR3 is 13 residues long. V was shortened by 2 bases and J by 4 bases, with 8 bases between the two germline ends. Germline V CDR1 and CDR2: LNHNV, YYDKDF (reference sequence). CDR3 DNA: TGTGCCACCAGCAGACCAGGTGGAGAGACCCAGTACTTC. Amino acids: CATSRPGGETQYF.

This chain connects TRBV29-1 to TRBJ2-3, with D tentatively TRBD1 (7 bases). Per germline, CDR1 SQVTM and CDR2 ANQGSEA. This CDR3 contains 16 residues. The V gene lost 1 base and the J gene lost 4 bases, with 18 bases spanning the gap. The CDR3 protein is CSVEGGTDSYSDTQYF. CDR3 bases: TGCAGCGTTGAAGGCGGGACAGACTCTTATTCAGATACGCAGTATTTT.

This clonotype showed up just a few times. This chain uses TRBV29-1 with TRBJ1-2; TRBD1 aligns across 7 bases. There are 12 residues in the CDR3. Germline CDR1 and CDR2: SQVTM and ANQGSEA. Germline trimming cut 4 bases from V and 5 bases from J; bases unmatched to any gene: 4. The CDR3, as DNA: TGCAGCGTTGTGGACAGGTCTTATGGCTACACCTTC. Amino acids: CSVVDRSYGYTF. The full variable domain, completed using reference TRBV29-1 and TRBJ1-2, is SAVISQKPSRDICQRGTSLTIQCQVDSQVTMMFWYRQQPGQSLTLIATANQGSEATYESGFVIDKFPISRPNLTFSTLTVSNMSPEDSSIYLCSVVDRSYGYTFGSGTRLTVV.

The rearrangement joins TRBV6-2 or TRBV6-3 to TRBJ2-3; D is possibly TRBD1 or TRBD2 (5 bases each). The CDR3 consists of 17 residues. Deletions cut 0 bases from V and 12 bases from J, with 25 bases between. In germline, CDR1 is MNHEY, CDR2 SVGEGT. The CDR3 spells CASSYSGTGVIGVAQYF. The CDR3 DNA reads TGTGCCAGCAGTTACTCTGGGACCGGAGTCATTGGGGTGGCCCAGTATTTT.

Ten or more counts support this clonotype. The rearrangement links TRBV4-1 to TRBJ2-7; D is ambiguous. Deletions cut 1 base from V and 7 bases from J, with 14 bases between. The CDR3 spans 14 residues. CDR1 is MGHRA and CDR2 is YSYEKL in the germline V gene. CDR3 sequence reads: CASSQAPPSAEQYF. As DNA, the CDR3 is TGCGCCAGCAGCCAAGCCCCCCCATCTGCTGAGCAGTACTTC.

This clonotype came up a few times. This chain connects TRBV5-1 to TRBJ2-7; TRBD1 matches 8 bases. The CDR3 covers 16 residues. Germline values: CDR1 SGHRS, CDR2 YFSETQ. V lost 1 base and J lost 5; bases outside the gene matches: 11. The CDR3 sequence: CASSLIVGQGADEQYF. The DNA for the CDR3 is TGCGCCAGCAGCTTGATTGTAGGGCAGGGGGCCGACGAGCAGTACTTC.

This clonotype has just a few counts. The chain carries TRBV7-9 and TRBJ1-2; D gene unclear. The V gene lost 2 bases and the J gene lost 2 bases, with 6 bases spanning the gap. Germline V CDR1 and CDR2: SEHNR, FQNEAQ (reference sequence). The CDR3 totals 13 residues. CDR3 DNA sequence: TGTGCCAGCAGCTTAATTCAGAACTATGGCTACACCTTC. Residues: CASSLIQNYGYTF.

The chain carries TRBV7-2 and TRBJ2-7, with D possibly being TRBD1 (6 bases). The V gene's germline CDR1 is SGHTA and CDR2 FQGNSA. V lost 4 bases, J lost 7 bases, and 11 bases lay in between. The CDR3 is 12 amino acids. CDR3: CASSYSGTEQYF. In DNA form, the CDR3 reads TGTGCCAGCAGCTATTCCGGGACAGAGCAGTACTTC.

This clonotype was found a few times. The rearrangement uses TRBV4-3 and TRBJ2-1; 10 nucleotides line up with TRBD2. This CDR3 comprises 16 residues. CDR1 is LGHNA and CDR2 is YSLEER in the germline V gene. J lost 6 bases, V lost 0 bases, and 5 bases had no gene match. The CDR3 DNA reads as TGCGCCAGCAGCCAAGATAGGAGACTAGCGGGCAATGAGCAGTTCTTC. Encoded protein: CASSQDRRLAGNEQFF.

The chain carries TRBV2 and TRBJ2-4; D unresolved. The CDR3 contains 13 residues. With 11 bases removed from V and 5 bases from J, the gap between germline ends came to 16 bases. Per germline, CDR1 SNHLY and CDR2 FYNNEI. CDR3 loop: CACAPKPQNIQYF. Written as DNA, the CDR3 is TGTGCCTGTGCCCCAAAACCCCAAAACATTCAGTACTTC.

This clonotype was recorded a few times. The V call is TRBV5-5, the J call TRBJ2-2; D tentatively fits TRBD1 or TRBD2 (6 bases each). The CDR3 covers 14 residues. CDR1 is SGHKS and CDR2 is YYEKEE in the germline V gene (reference sequence). V was shortened by 3 bases and J by 6 bases, with 12 bases between the two germline ends. The CDR3 reads CASSYHREAGELFF. CDR3 sequence (DNA): TGTGCCAGCAGCTACCACAGGGAGGCCGGGGAGCTGTTTTTT.

Ten or more counts support this clonotype. This rearrangement joins TRBV30 to TRBJ1-3; D is ambiguous. CDR3 length: 13 amino acids. Germline CDR1 and CDR2: GTSNPN and SVGIG (reference sequence). V was cut by 0 bases and J by 3 bases, with 6 bases left in between. The CDR3 protein is CAWSVSHGNTIYF. CDR3 coding DNA: TGTGCCTGGAGTGTCTCCCATGGAAACACCATATATTTT.

The chain joins TRBV6-1 to TRBJ2-5; D is uncertain. Trimming removed 6 bases from V and 5 bases from J, with 28 bases in between. The CDR3 sequence is 18 residues long. The germline V gene has CDR1 MNHNS and CDR2 SASEGT. This CDR3 reads CASSRGPSATLKGETQYF. The CDR3 DNA sequence: TGTGCCAGCAGCCGTGGGCCCAGCGCGACCTTGAAGGGCGAGACCCAGTACTTC.

This clonotype appeared a few times. This chain uses TRBV2 with TRBJ2-5, with a weak D call TRBD2 (6 bases). CDR1 is SNHLY, CDR2 FYNNEI, per germline. V lost 5 bases to trimming and J lost 4 bases, with 8 bases between them. The CDR3 length is 12 residues. CDR3 in amino acids: CASSRGIETQYF. CDR3 nucleotides: TGTGCCAGCAGTCGCGGGATAGAGACCCAGTACTTC. The complete variable domain, with remaining parts taken from reference TRBV2 and TRBJ2-5, reads EPEVTQTPSHQVTQMGQEVILRCVPISNHLYFYWYRQILGQKVEFLVSFYNNEISEKSEIFDDQFSVERPDGSNFTLKIRSTKLEDSAMYFCASSRGIETQYFGPGTRLLVL.

This clonotype occurred a few times. This sequence joins TRBV20-1 and TRBJ2-3; 14 bases fit TRBD2. Germline V gene lookup returns CDR1 DFQATT and CDR2 SNEGSKA (reference sequence). The CDR3 has 17 residues. V shed 0 bases, J shed 3 bases, and the junction held 5 bases outside the gene matches. The CDR3 is CSARDVRTSGGTDTQYF. CDR3 coding DNA: TGCAGTGCTAGAGACGTTCGGACTAGCGGGGGGACAGATACGCAGTATTTT.

The genes are TRBV28 and TRBJ2-1; 13 nucleotides align to TRBD2. CDR1 and CDR2 (germline): MDHEN, SYDVKM. The CDR3 has 17 amino acids. Germline trimming cut 5 bases from V and 6 bases from J; bases unmatched to any gene: 10. The CDR3 DNA sequence: TGTGCCAGCAGTACCCGGACTAGCGGGAGATTCTCCAATGAGCAGTTCTTC. It specifies CASSTRTSGRFSNEQFF.

This clonotype was observed many times. V usage is TRBV20-1 and J usage is TRBJ2-3; D might be TRBD2 (6 bases). Germline-derived CDR1 and CDR2 are DFQATT and SNEGSKA (reference sequence). The ends were cut back, 3 bases at V and 4 bases at J, with 8 bases in the middle. The CDR3 has 12 amino acids. The CDR3 reads CSASGSADTQYF. Written as DNA, the CDR3 is TGCAGTGCTAGCGGGAGCGCAGATACGCAGTATTTT.

This chain joins TRBV12-3 or TRBV12-4 and TRBJ2-3; no clear D gene. Trimming stripped 0 bases from V and 4 bases from J, with 11 bases between. The CDR3 is made up of 15 amino acids. CDR3: CASSLALAAPDTQYF. The CDR3 nucleotides read TGTGCCAGCAGTTTAGCGCTTGCGGCCCCAGATACGCAGTATTTT.

Remarks on this clonotype: A read error may explain this, as a much larger clone is one base away. A read error is likely, as this CDR3 ends without the conserved phenylalanine or tryptophan. The chain uses TRBV29-1 and TRBJ2-1; 8 bases line up with TRBD2. Per the germline V gene, CDR1 is SQVTM and CDR2 is ANQGSEA. The CDR3 contains 12 residues. With 7 bases clipped from V and 6 bases from J, the junction kept 5 bases outside the gene matches. CDR3 DNA: TGCAGCGCGGGGGGGTCAGGCAATGAGCAGTTCCTC. Its translation is CSAGGSGNEQFL.

The rearrangement joins TRBV15 to TRBJ2-3, with a weak D call TRBD1 (6 bases). The CDR3 contains 14 residues. CDR1 is LNHNV and CDR2 is YYDKDF in the germline V gene (reference sequence). Trimming took off 4 bases at V and 3 bases at J, with 11 bases between the two ends. This chain's CDR3 is CATSTGVDTDTQYF. In DNA, the CDR3 is TGTGCCACCAGCACAGGGGTTGATACAGATACGCAGTATTTT.

This clonotype was seen a handful of times. The V gene is TRBV24-1, the J gene TRBJ2-3; TRBD2 matches 9 bases. Per germline, CDR1 KGHDR and CDR2 SFDVKD. The J segment lost 0 bases and the V segment lost 2 bases, leaving 2 bases of the junction unmatched. The CDR3 sequence is 16 residues long. CDR3 nucleotide sequence: TGTGCCACCAGTGATTATAGCGGGGGTAGCACAGATACGCAGTATTTT. Amino acid sequence: CATSDYSGGSTDTQYF.

Turning to this clonotype: The germline gene is not matched at one end of the junction; a read error may be the cause. The CDR3, as DNA: TGCTGTGCTAGAGGAGGGAGGACAGCTTTCTCCTACGAGCAGTACTTC. Translating gives CCARGGRTAFSYEQYF. The chain links TRBV20-1 to TRBJ2-7; D is perhaps TRBD1 or TRBD2 (6 bases each). CDR3 length: 16 residues. From germline, CDR1 is DFQATT and CDR2 SNEGSKA (reference sequence).

This clonotype showed up many times. The V gene is TRBV27, the J gene TRBJ2-5; maybe TRBD2 (6 bases). The CDR3 consists of 16 residues. CDR1 and CDR2 (germline): MNHEY, SMNVEV (reference sequence). V gave up 3 bases and J gave up 5 bases, with 19 bases separating them. The DNA of the CDR3 is TGTGCCAGCAGTTTCTCCCCCCACGGGGGAGACGAGACCCAGTACTTC. Protein sequence: CASSFSPHGGDETQYF.